These 17 T cell receptor beta chains were all obtained from the same sample, sequenced in a study of molecular identifiers for immune sequencing clone quantification. TCRdb reanalysed the PCR reads using MiXCR and keeps one entry per CDR3 protein. The table shows about half a million distinct CDR3 sequences, with about a fifth occurring only once. Material for sequencing was naive CD8+ T cells from blood, with Jurkat cell RNA spiked in. Specified subset: FACS-sorted CD8+CD4-CCR7+CD45RA+ naive T cells. The origin of the receptors is a human donor in good health. Some libraries in this study had Jurkat cell RNA spiked in.

This clonotype appeared many times. The V call is TRBV7-6, the J call TRBJ2-1; 8 nucleotides match TRBD2. The CDR3 loop spans 16 amino acids. V gave up 4 bases and J gave up 7 bases; unmatched junction bases: 12. CDR1 and CDR2 from the germline V gene are SGHVS and FNYEAQ. The CDR3 nucleotides read TGTGCCAGCAGCTCACTAGCGGTCCCCGTCGGAAATGAGCAGTTCTTC. This encodes CASSSLAVPVGNEQFF.

The V and J genes are TRBV14 and TRBJ2-5; D is unclear. The CDR3 is 14 residues long. CDR1 and CDR2 from the germline V gene are SGHDN and FVKESK. Trimming shortened V by 4 bases and J by 3 bases, and 12 bases separated the two germline ends. The CDR3: CASSPFDPEETQYF. CDR3 DNA: TGTGCCAGCAGCCCGTTTGACCCCGAAGAGACCCAGTACTTC.

The chain uses TRBV6-1 and TRBJ2-2; D possibly matches TRBD1 or TRBD2 (6 bases each). V lost 11 bases and J 8 bases, leaving 12 bases between the germline ends. The CDR3 extends over 11 amino acids. Germline V lookup: CDR1 MNHNS, CDR2 SASEGT. The CDR3 reads CASWRGGELFF. CDR3 bases: TGTGCCTCTTGGAGGGGGGGGGAGCTGTTTTTT.

This clonotype was detected many times. The V and J genes are TRBV28 and TRBJ2-7; 7 nucleotides line up with TRBD2. V lost 5 bases and J lost 4; bases outside the gene matches: 5. The CDR3 totals 13 residues. Per the germline V gene, CDR1 is MDHEN and CDR2 is SYDVKM. The CDR3 here is CASSPTSIYEQYF. As DNA, the CDR3 is TGTGCCAGCAGTCCGACTAGCATTTACGAGCAGTACTTC.

For this clonotype: A much larger clonotype is one base distant, so this may be a read error. Lacking the conserved final phenylalanine or tryptophan, this CDR3 likely reflects a read error. In nucleotides, the CDR3 is TGCAGCGTCGGTTGGGAGCAGGGTGGGGCTGAAGCTTTCTCT. It yields the protein CSVGWEQGGAEAFS. The V and J genes are TRBV29-1 and TRBJ1-1; D is possibly TRBD1 (5 bases). Trimming stripped 6 bases from V and 6 bases from J, with 20 bases between. The CDR3 totals 14 residues. Per the germline V gene, CDR1 is SQVTM and CDR2 is ANQGSEA.

The V gene is TRBV6-6, the J gene TRBJ2-3, with a possible D match to TRBD2 (6 bases). The CDR3 is made up of 17 amino acids. CDR1 is MNHNY and CDR2 is SVGAGI in the germline V gene (reference sequence). The V end lost 6 bases, the J end lost 2 bases, and 21 bases lay between the germline ends. CDR3 protein: CASSTMGGGGDTDTQYF. DNA of the CDR3: TGTGCCAGCAGCACGATGGGGGGAGGAGGCGACACAGATACGCAGTATTTT.

In its sample, this clonotype was seen many times. The chain links TRBV7-9 to TRBJ2-2; TRBD1 matches at 7 bases. Germline V CDR1 and CDR2: SEHNR, FQNEAQ (reference sequence). This CDR3 is 17 amino acids long. V was clipped by 1 base and J by 3 bases; unmatched bases: 8. The chain's CDR3 is CASSLVGQAEDTGELFF. Written as DNA, the CDR3 is TGTGCCAGCAGCTTAGTTGGACAGGCTGAGGACACCGGGGAGCTGTTTTTT.

There are many counts of this clonotype. The chain has TRBV6-2 or TRBV6-3 and TRBJ2-7, with a weak D call TRBD1 (6 bases). From germline, CDR1 is MNHEY and CDR2 SVGEGT. The germline V and J ends were trimmed by 6 bases and 7 bases, with 13 bases remaining between them. The CDR3 is made up of 12 amino acids. As DNA, the CDR3 is TGTGCCAGCAGCCTCGCCGGACAGGAGCAGTACTTC. Protein: CASSLAGQEQYF.

This clonotype was observed at least ten times. V usage is TRBV6-5 and J usage is TRBJ2-2; the D is unclear. Germline CDR1 reads MNHEY; CDR2 reads SVGAGI. The V gene lost 0 bases and the J gene lost 0 bases, with 5 bases spanning the gap. The CDR3 spans 15 residues. CDR3 sequence (DNA): TGTGCCAGCAGTTACTCGTCCGCGAACACCGGGGAGCTGTTTTTT. Residues: CASSYSSANTGELFF.

Written as DNA, the CDR3 is TGTGCCAGCAGTTACTCGATGTCTTGGAATGAGCAGTTCTTC. Amino acids: CASSYSMSWNEQFF. The gene calls are TRBV6-5 and TRBJ2-1; no firm D call. V shed 0 bases and J shed 7 bases, with 10 bases lying between them. Germline V gives CDR1 MNHEY, CDR2 SVGAGI. The CDR3 loop spans 14 amino acids.

This clonotype was seen many times. The chain recombines TRBV19 with TRBJ1-5; D gene ambiguous. The CDR3 extends over 15 amino acids. Trimming cost V 7 bases and J 0 bases, with 13 bases left between them. The germline CDR1 and CDR2 sequences are LNHDA and SQIVND (reference sequence). This CDR3 reads CASTESPHSNQPQHF. CDR3 sequence (DNA): TGTGCCAGTACTGAGAGCCCCCATAGCAATCAGCCCCAGCATTTT.

A few counts support this clonotype. This chain connects TRBV20-1 to TRBJ2-7; tentative D call: TRBD2 (6 bases). Germline CDR1 reads DFQATT; CDR2 reads SNEGSKA (reference sequence). CDR3 length: 16 residues. V was pared by 0 bases and J by 1 base, with 16 bases between. The CDR3 bases are TGCAGTGCTAGAGAACCCCCCCGGGGGAGGTCCTACGAGCAGTACTTC. Amino acid sequence: CSAREPPRGRSYEQYF.

This clonotype was counted at least ten times. The chain couples TRBV4-3 to TRBJ2-7, with D perhaps matching TRBD2 (5 bases). Trimming removed 4 bases from V and 0 bases from J, with 22 bases in between. The CDR3 has 18 residues. CDR1 and CDR2 from the germline V gene are LGHNA and YSLEER. The CDR3 DNA follows: TGCGCCAGCAGCCCGGAGGTCGTCCGCCTCCAACTCTCCTACGAGCAGTACTTC. Translation gives CASSPEVVRLQLSYEQYF.

Only a few counts were recorded for this clonotype. This chain connects TRBV28 to TRBJ2-1; 11 nucleotides align to TRBD2. V dropped 5 bases and J dropped 5; count of bases not matched to a gene: 5. Germline lookup yields CDR1 MDHEN and CDR2 SYDVKM. The CDR3 spans 15 residues. CDR3 nucleotides: TGTGCCAGCAGTCCGTTGGGACTAGCGGACAATGAGCAGTTCTTC. Its protein product is CASSPLGLADNEQFF.

This chain links TRBV11-2 with TRBJ2-3; TRBD2 is a possible D gene (6 bases). CDR1 and CDR2 from the germline V gene are SGHAT and FQNNGV. The CDR3 is 13 amino acids. V lost 4 bases to trimming and J lost 3 bases, with 8 bases between them. The CDR3 DNA reads as TGTGCCAGCAGCTGGCGGGGTACAGATACGCAGTATTTT. The encoded protein is CASSWRGTDTQYF.

This clonotype appeared a few times. V is TRBV28 and J is TRBJ1-5, with a possible D match to TRBD1 (5 bases). The V and J ends lost 6 bases and 3 bases respectively, with 9 bases between them. CDR3 length: 13 amino acids. CDR1 and CDR2 (germline): MDHEN, SYDVKM. CDR3 nucleotide sequence: TGTGCCAGCAGCCGGGACGACAATCAGCCCCAGCATTTT. It yields the protein CASSRDDNQPQHF.

As to this clonotype: A much larger clone is a single base away; this may be a read error. This rearrangement joins TRBV20-1 to TRBJ2-1; D ambiguous. The germline gives CDR1 DFQATT, CDR2 SNEGSKA (reference sequence). The CDR3 extends over 16 amino acids. CDR3 DNA sequence: TGCAGTGCTCCCACCTGGGGATCACCCAACTACAATGAGCAGTCCTTC. Its protein is CSAPTWGSPNYNEQSF.